This TCR beta chain was identified in a study of beta chain features in type 1 diabetes. Every isolated RNA sample was fully reverse transcribed, so sequencing captured expressed TCRB transcripts. Data came from immunoSEQ multiplex PCR; TCRdb stores just in-frame clones and leaves some out. The table records under 300,000 clones, roughly 10% of them present only once. V lost 5 bases to trimming and J lost 3 bases; unmatched junction nucleotides: 6. Germline values: CDR1 KGHSH, CDR2 LQKENI. This CDR3 has 15 residues. The study, taken as a whole, reports: Moderate yet significant TCRB CDR3 shortening was seen in Type 1 diabetes patients in all four CD4+ subsets. Patients and controls would share equally any PCR tilt toward shorter templates.

Regarding this clone: Its antigen is undetermined.

Sequenced sample: naive CD4+ T cells from blood. The V call is TRBV18, the J call TRBJ1-1; 10 positions match TRBD1. This clonotype was obtained from a man aged 30 to 45 with type 1 diabetes. CDR3 in DNA: TGTGCCAGCTCATCGGCCGGGACAGGGGACACTGAAGCTTTCTTT. Residues: CASSSAGTGDTEAFF. Drawing the rest from reference TRBV18 and TRBJ1-1, the complete variable domain is NAGVMQNPRHLVRRRGQEARLRCSPMKGHSHVYWYRQLPEEGLKFMVYLQKENIIDESGMPKERFSAEFPKEGPSILRIQQVVRGDSAAYFCASSSAGTGDTEAFFGQGTRLTVV.